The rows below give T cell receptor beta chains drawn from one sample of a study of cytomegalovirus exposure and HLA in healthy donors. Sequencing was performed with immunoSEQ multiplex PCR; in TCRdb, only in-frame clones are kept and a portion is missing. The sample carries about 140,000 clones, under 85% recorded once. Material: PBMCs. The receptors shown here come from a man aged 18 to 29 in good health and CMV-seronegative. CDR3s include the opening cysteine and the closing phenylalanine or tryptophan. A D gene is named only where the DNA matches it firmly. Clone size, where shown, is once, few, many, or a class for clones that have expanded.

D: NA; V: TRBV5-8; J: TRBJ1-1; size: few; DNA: TGTGCCAGCAGCTTGACAGAAGGCACTGAAGCTTTCTTT; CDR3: CASSLTEGTEAFF
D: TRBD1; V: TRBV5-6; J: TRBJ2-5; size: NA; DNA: TGTGCCAGCAGCTCCTCGACAGGGGGGGAGACCCAGTACTTC; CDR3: CASSSSTGGETQYF
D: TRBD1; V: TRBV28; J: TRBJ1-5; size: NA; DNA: TGTGCCAGCAGTTCCTTGGATAGGGGGCAAAGTGATCAGCCCCAGCATTTT; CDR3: CASSSLDRGQSDQPQHF
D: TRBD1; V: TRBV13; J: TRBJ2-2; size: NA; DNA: TGTGCCAGCAGACAGGGGTACACCGGGGAGCTGTTTTTT; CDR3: CASRQGYTGELFF
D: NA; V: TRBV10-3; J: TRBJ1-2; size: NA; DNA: TGTGCCATCACCTCCGACAGCTATGGCTACACCTTC; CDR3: CAITSDSYGYTF
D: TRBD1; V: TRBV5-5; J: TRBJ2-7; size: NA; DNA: TGTGCCAGCAGCCCGGGGACAGAAAGATCCTACGAGCAGTACTTC; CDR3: CASSPGTERSYEQYF
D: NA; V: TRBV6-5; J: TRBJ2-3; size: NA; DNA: TGTGCCAGCCAGGAAGGGGACACAGATACGCAGTATTTT; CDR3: CASQEGDTDTQYF
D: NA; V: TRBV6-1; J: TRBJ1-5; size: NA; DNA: TGTGCCAGCACCGCAGTCAGCAATCAGCCCCAGCATTTT; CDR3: CASTAVSNQPQHF
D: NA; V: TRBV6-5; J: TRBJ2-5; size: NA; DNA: TGTGCCAGCAGCCGACAGCTCTGGGAGACCCAGTACTTC; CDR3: CASSRQLWETQYF
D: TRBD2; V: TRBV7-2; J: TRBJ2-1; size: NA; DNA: TGTGCCAGCAGCTTAGAAGGCGGGGGGGCTTTTGAGCAGTTCTTC; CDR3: CASSLEGGGAFEQFF
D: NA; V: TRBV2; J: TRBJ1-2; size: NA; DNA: TGTGCCAGCAGTATCCGGGAGGACTATGGCTACACCTTC; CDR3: CASSIREDYGYTF
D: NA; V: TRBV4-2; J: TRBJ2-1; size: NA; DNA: TGTGCCAGCAGCGAAGGGAGATACAATGAGCAGTTCTTC; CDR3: CASSEGRYNEQFF
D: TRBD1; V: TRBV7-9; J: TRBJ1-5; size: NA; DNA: TGTGCCAGCTCCGGGACAGATTATAGCAATCAGCCCCAGCATTTT; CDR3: CASSGTDYSNQPQHF
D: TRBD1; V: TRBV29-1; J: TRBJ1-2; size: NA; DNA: TGCAGCGCTAGTACCGGGACAGGGGTGCCAAACTATGGCTACACCTTC; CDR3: CSASTGTGVPNYGYTF
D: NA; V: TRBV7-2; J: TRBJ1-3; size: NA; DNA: TGTGCCAGCAGCCCCCGAGTCTCTGGAAACACCATATATTTT; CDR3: CASSPRVSGNTIYF
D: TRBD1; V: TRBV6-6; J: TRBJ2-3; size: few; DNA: TGTGCCAGCAGTAACGGACAGGGAACAGATACGCAGTATTTT; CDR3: CASSNGQGTDTQYF